This note documents a single T cell receptor (beta chain) sequence. Profiled with immunoSEQ multiplex PCR; TCRdb holds only in-frame clones, not every one. Of approximately 97,000 clones in the sample, under 95% are singletons; the top ten hold about 1.1%. This record comes from a study of cytomegalovirus exposure and HLA in healthy donors. V was pared by 1 base and J by 8 bases, with 9 bases between. Germline V gives CDR1 SQVTM, CDR2 ANQGSEA. The CDR3 has 12 amino acids. The TCR originated in a woman in her thirties in good health and CMV-seropositive. Sequencing input: PBMCs. The V gene is TRBV29-1, the J gene TRBJ2-1, with a weak D call TRBD2 (5 bases). CDR3 DNA: TGCAGCGTTGAAGGAGGGTTCGATGAGCAGTTCTTC. Its protein is CSVEGGFDEQFF.